Sequencing of this T cell receptor (beta chain) was carried out in a study of blood T cell repertoires in COVID-19. Overall study: Sources were T cells, B-cell-depleted T cells, or PBMCs; the material itself was cDNA or gDNA.

The CDR3 loop spans 14 amino acids. Germline lookup yields CDR1 SGHRS and CDR2 YFSETQ. The germline V and J ends were trimmed by 4 bases and 3 bases, with 13 bases remaining between them. In the original analysis: Reference gene primer amplification gave nucleated cell count estimates. Sequenced by immunoSEQ multiplex PCR; TCRdb stores in-frame clones only, minus some. The V and J calls and clone size come from that table; D and trimming were worked out from the DNA. The table shows approximately 100,000 clones, with 65% to 90% occurring only once. The clonotype comes from a man in his sixties or seventies with active or convalescent COVID-19. Specimen: peripheral blood. The chain is built from TRBV5-1 and TRBJ2-5; D perhaps matches TRBD2 (6 bases). This chain's CDR3 is CASSPGSLKETQYF. CDR3 bases: TGCGCCAGCAGCCCCGGGAGTCTTAAAGAGACCCAGTACTTC.